This entry lists 7 T cell receptor beta chains sequenced from one sample in a study of beta chain features in type 1 diabetes. Regarding the study as a whole: Shortening that was moderate but significant affected the TCRB CDR3s of Type 1 diabetes patients in all four CD4+ subsets.

The sequenced template was cDNA made from the entire isolated RNA. Generated by immunoSEQ multiplex PCR, the TCRdb table keeps only in-frame clones and is missing some. The profile covers 150,000 or so clones, with approximately 9% appearing a single time and under 0.65% taken by the ten largest. No antigen is known for these receptors. The specimen was central memory CD4+ T cells from blood. Receptor source: a young woman with type 1 diabetes.

The chain couples TRBV6-6 to TRBJ1-2; TRBD1 aligns across 7 bases. The trim removed 4 bases at V and 1 base at J, leaving 6 bases unmatched. This CDR3 is built from 15 residues. The V gene's germline CDR1 is MNHNY and CDR2 SVGAGI (reference sequence). CDR3 DNA: TGTGCCAGCAGTTTCCCCGGGACAGATAACTATGGCTACACCTTC. Amino acid sequence: CASSFPGTDNYGYTF.

This clone was observed a handful of times. The V call is TRBV30, the J call TRBJ2-7, with D perhaps TRBD1 (6 bases). CDR1 and CDR2 from the germline V gene are GTSNPN and SVGIG (reference sequence). The CDR3 totals 14 residues. The V and J ends lost 4 bases and 1 base respectively, with 14 bases between them. CDR3 residues: CAWNRDTLSYEQYF. The CDR3 DNA reads TGTGCCTGGAACAGGGACACCTTATCCTACGAGCAGTACTTC.

This clone appeared a few times. V is TRBV6-6 and J is TRBJ2-7, with 8 bases fitting TRBD1. Germline V gene sequence: CDR1 MNHNY, CDR2 SVGAGI (reference sequence). After removal of 6 bases from V and 5 bases from J, the junction contained 9 bases not matched to a gene. This CDR3 has 14 residues. In DNA form, the CDR3 reads TGTGCCAGCAGACTCGGACAGGGTGAGGACGAGCAGTACTTC. Translation gives CASRLGQGEDEQYF.

This clone showed up many times. The V gene is TRBV29-1, the J gene TRBJ1-5; D unclear. The germline V and J ends were trimmed by 3 bases and 7 bases, with 16 bases remaining between them. The germline gives CDR1 SQVTM, CDR2 ANQGSEA. This CDR3 has 14 amino acids. The CDR3 loop reads CSVDSGSGSQPQHF. CDR3 nucleotides: TGCAGCGTTGATAGCGGGTCCGGGAGCCAGCCCCAGCATTTT.

This clone was seen a few times. V usage is TRBV2 and J usage is TRBJ2-3; the D gene is possibly TRBD2 (6 bases). CDR1 and CDR2 from the germline V gene are SNHLY and FYNNEI. CDR3 size: 12 residues. V was shortened by 6 bases and J by 8 bases, with 12 bases between the two germline ends. The DNA for the CDR3 is TGTGCCAGCAGGACGATGGGGGGTACGCAGTATTTT. This codes for CASRTMGGTQYF.

This chain connects TRBV5-6 to TRBJ1-5; TRBD1 might be the D (6 bases). This CDR3 region has 17 residues. CDR1 is SGHDT, CDR2 YYEEEE, per germline. Deletions cut 3 bases from V and 5 bases from J, with 21 bases between. The DNA for the CDR3 is TGTGCCAGCAGCTCTCGAATAGACGGGGGGGCGTATCAGCCCCAGCATTTT. This sequence encodes CASSSRIDGGAYQPQHF.

The genes are TRBV19 and TRBJ2-7, with 7 bases aligning to TRBD1. CDR1 and CDR2 from the germline V gene are LNHDA and SQIVND (reference sequence). V was pared by 4 bases and J by 3 bases, with 12 bases of the junction left unmatched. This CDR3 has 16 residues. The CDR3 loop is CASSTNRQGKLYEQYF. The CDR3 region has the DNA TGTGCCAGTAGTACAAACCGACAGGGCAAGCTCTACGAGCAGTACTTC.